These 27 T cell receptor beta chains originate from one sample sequenced in a study of Ad26.COV2.S vaccination and SARS-CoV-2 variants. Method: immunoSEQ multiplex PCR; TCRdb's copy keeps in-frame clones and lacks some. The data hold 300,000 to 400,000 clones, with roughly 84% observed a single time. Treatment reported: some 20 received Ad26.COV2.S at low or high dose, single or two shots; 5 received placebo; per-sample allocation not given. Sampling took place 63 days after the first vaccine or placebo injection. Sequenced here: peripheral blood, sampled in a trial of Ad26.COV2.S vaccine versus placebo. The receptors derive from a person between 18 and 65 years old who received the Ad26.COV2.S COVID-19 vaccine or a placebo.

The chain joins TRBV4-3 to TRBJ2-2; a possible D gene is TRBD1 (5 bases). CDR1 LGHNA and CDR2 YSLEER come from the germline V gene. The V gene lost 0 bases and the J gene lost 1 base, with 6 bases spanning the gap. The CDR3 totals 15 residues. The DNA for the CDR3 is TGCGCCAGCAGCCAAGATGACAGGAACACCGGGGAGCTGTTTTTT. Protein: CASSQDDRNTGELFF.

The chain has TRBV4-1 and TRBJ2-5; 7 bases align to TRBD2. The CDR3 sequence is 15 residues long. The germline V gene has CDR1 MGHRA and CDR2 YSYEKL. V dropped 0 bases and J dropped 2; count of bases not matched to a gene: 3. The CDR3 loop is CASSQEAGEQETQYF. The CDR3 DNA reads as TGCGCCAGCAGCCAAGAGGCGGGGGAACAAGAGACCCAGTACTTC.

This rearrangement joins TRBV14 to TRBJ2-5; tentatively, D is TRBD2 (7 bases). The CDR3 is 18 amino acids. The germline gives CDR1 SGHDN, CDR2 FVKESK. V was cut by 4 bases and J by 5 bases, with 26 bases left in between. The CDR3, as DNA: TGTGCCAGCAGCCTCCTCGGGAGAGGGGGGGGCCGGTGGGAGACCCAGTACTTC. Translation: CASSLLGRGGGRWETQYF.

The chain uses TRBV5-1 and TRBJ2-3, with a possible D match to TRBD2 (6 bases). Germline CDR1 and CDR2: SGHRS and YFSETQ. The CDR3 length is 15 residues. Trimming pared 2 bases from V and 0 bases from J, leaving 10 bases between. DNA of the CDR3: TGCGCCAGCAGCTTCGGCGGGGCTAGCACAGATACGCAGTATTTT. This sequence encodes CASSFGGASTDTQYF.

The V gene is TRBV12-3 or TRBV12-4, the J gene TRBJ1-2, with 7 bases fitting TRBD1. This CDR3 region has 12 residues. After removal of 6 bases from V and 8 bases from J, the junction contained 6 bases not matched to a gene. The CDR3 nucleotides are TGTGCCAGCAGCCAAACAGGGGACGGCTACACCTTC. It codes for CASSQTGDGYTF.

This chain connects TRBV6-5 to TRBJ1-5; D unclear. The germline V gene encodes CDR1 MNHEY and CDR2 SVGAGI. The CDR3 runs to 13 residues. The V end lost 0 bases, the J end lost 5 bases, and 5 bases lay between the germline ends. The CDR3 loop is CASSYSLDQPQHF. In DNA form, the CDR3 reads TGTGCCAGCAGTTACTCCCTCGATCAGCCCCAGCATTTT.

The chain employs TRBV19 and TRBJ1-2, with 7 bases matching TRBD1. J was trimmed by 4 bases and V by 6 bases; bases with no gene match: 8. Germline-derived CDR1 and CDR2 are LNHDA and SQIVND (reference sequence). The CDR3 is 14 amino acids. In nucleotides, the CDR3 is TGTGCCAGTAGGACGGACAGGTTGTCCTATGGCTACACCTTC. It encodes CASRTDRLSYGYTF.

The chain uses TRBV5-4 and TRBJ2-4; perhaps TRBD1 as D (5 bases). V was shortened by 1 base and J by 1 base, with 9 bases between the two germline ends. CDR3 size: 15 residues. CDR1 SGHNT and CDR2 YYREEE come from the germline V gene (reference sequence). CDR3 in amino acids: CASSLPGMAKNIQYF. DNA of the CDR3: TGTGCCAGCAGCTTGCCAGGGATGGCCAAAAACATTCAGTACTTC. Looking up the rest from reference TRBV5-4 and TRBJ2-4 gives the full variable domain: ETGVTQSPTHLIKTRGQQVTLRCSSQSGHNTVSWYQQALGQGPQFIFQYYREEENGRGNFPPRFSGLQFPNYSSELNVNALELDDSALYLCASSLPGMAKNIQYFGAGTRLSVL.

The chain couples TRBV5-4 to TRBJ2-7; 7 nucleotides agree with TRBD1. The V segment lost 0 bases and the J segment 3 bases; nucleotides outside the gene matches: 6. This CDR3 region has 15 residues. Per germline, CDR1 SGHNT and CDR2 YYREEE (reference sequence). For the CDR3, the DNA is TGTGCCAGCAGCTTGGAACGACAGGGAAACTACGAGCAGTACTTC. The encoded protein is CASSLERQGNYEQYF.

This clone appeared a single time. The CDR3 coding sequence is TGTGCCAGCAGCTTGGTCACCGACAGGGGAAATCAGCCCCAGCATTTT. Its translation: CASSLVTDRGNQPQHF. The chain has TRBV5-8 and TRBJ1-5; 8 nucleotides match TRBD1. Germline lookup yields CDR1 SGHTS and CDR2 YDEGEE. V lost 0 bases and J lost 4; bases outside the gene matches: 6. This CDR3 spans 16 amino acids.

This rearrangement joins TRBV6-5 to TRBJ1-2; D call uncertain. Trimming shortened V by 4 bases and J by 4 bases, and 16 bases separated the two germline ends. CDR1 and CDR2 (germline): MNHEY, SVGAGI. The length of the CDR3 is 15 residues. For the CDR3, the DNA is TGTGCCAGCAGTTCGGGTGGCTCGGGGTCCTATGGCTACACCTTC. This translates into CASSSGGSGSYGYTF.

The chain links TRBV7-2 to TRBJ1-1; D gene unclear. This CDR3 has 14 amino acids. The ends were cut back, 5 bases at V and 1 base at J, with 11 bases in the middle. Germline assignment: CDR1 SGHTA and CDR2 FQGNSA. CDR3 residues: CASSLEGRNTEAFF. CDR3 DNA sequence: TGTGCCAGCAGCCTAGAGGGTCGGAACACTGAAGCTTTCTTT.

The rearrangement links TRBV10-3 to TRBJ2-3; D is unresolved. The CDR3 covers 15 residues. The ends were cut back, 4 bases at V and 3 bases at J, with 14 bases in the middle. Germline-derived CDR1 and CDR2 are ENHRY and SYGVKD. The CDR3: CAISAPSKGTDTQYF. CDR3 nucleotides: TGTGCCATCAGTGCCCCCAGTAAGGGAACAGATACGCAGTATTTT.

The V gene is TRBV20-1, the J gene TRBJ2-5; possibly TRBD1 or TRBD2 for D (6 bases each). Trimming left V 3 bases short and J 5 bases short, with 16 bases between. The length of the CDR3 is 14 residues. The germline CDR1 and CDR2 sequences are DFQATT and SNEGSKA (reference sequence). CDR3 coding DNA: TGCAGTGCTAGTCGCTTTACAGGGAGGGAGACCCAGTACTTC. This encodes CSASRFTGRETQYF.

V usage is TRBV11-2 and J usage is TRBJ2-1; tentatively, D is TRBD2 (6 bases). V lost 1 base, J lost 9 bases, and 16 bases lay in between. Germline assignment: CDR1 SGHAT and CDR2 FQNNGV. The CDR3 consists of 15 residues. This CDR3 is CASSLVVGPRGEQFF. The CDR3 DNA reads TGTGCCAGCAGCTTAGTTGTCGGGCCGCGGGGTGAGCAGTTCTTC.

The rearrangement joins TRBV6-5 to TRBJ1-6; D is unresolved. The CDR3 has 13 amino acids. Germline CDR1 reads MNHEY; CDR2 reads SVGAGI. V lost 6 bases to trimming and J lost 3 bases, with 6 bases between them. The CDR3, as DNA: TGTGCCAGCAGCCGGCTCTATAATTCACCCCTCCACTTT. Protein sequence: CASSRLYNSPLHF.

This chain joins TRBV7-9 and TRBJ2-2; 8 bases map to TRBD2. The junction had 7 bases not matched to a gene; V was cut back by 6 bases and J by 4 bases. CDR1 is SEHNR, CDR2 FQNEAQ, per germline (reference sequence). The CDR3 is 15 amino acids. The chain's CDR3 is CASRGLAVSTGELFF. DNA of the CDR3: TGTGCCAGCAGAGGACTAGCCGTTAGCACCGGGGAGCTGTTTTTT. The entire variable domain, with the rest obtained from reference TRBV7-9 and TRBJ2-2, is as follows: DTGVSQNPRHKITKRGQNVTFRCDPISEHNRLYWYRQTLGQGPEFLTYFQNEAQLEKSRLLSDRFSAERPKGSFSTLEIQRTEQGDSAMYLCASRGLAVSTGELFFGEGSRLTVL.

The rearrangement links TRBV3-1 (or the pseudogene TRBV3-2) to TRBJ1-5, with a tentative D call TRBD1 (6 bases). The CDR3 has 15 amino acids. Germline values: CDR1 LGHDT, CDR2 YNNKEL (reference sequence). Trimming stripped 4 bases from V and 5 bases from J, with 15 bases between. This CDR3 reads CASSLATGRDQPQHF. The CDR3 region has the DNA TGTGCCAGCAGCCTAGCGACAGGCAGGGATCAGCCCCAGCATTTT.

The chain is built from TRBV3-1 (or the pseudogene TRBV3-2) and TRBJ2-1; D is unclear. CDR1 and CDR2 (germline): LGHDT, YNNKEL (reference sequence). V lost 7 bases to trimming and J lost 6 bases, with 13 bases between them. This CDR3 region has 13 residues. CDR3 loop: CASKGVRPNEQFF. The DNA for the CDR3 is TGTGCCAGCAAGGGCGTCAGGCCCAATGAGCAGTTCTTC.

The chain uses TRBV25-1 and TRBJ2-2, with TRBD1 as a possible D gene (6 bases). The CDR3 spans 13 residues. Germline V CDR1 and CDR2: MGHDK, SYGVNS. The V end was cut by 6 bases, the J end by 6 bases, with 11 bases between. The CDR3 protein is CASRLNRAGELFF. CDR3 DNA sequence: TGTGCCAGCAGGTTGAACAGGGCCGGGGAGCTGTTTTTT.

The rearrangement joins TRBV9 to TRBJ2-5, with D perhaps TRBD2 (6 bases). The germline V gene encodes CDR1 SGDLS and CDR2 YYNGEE. Trimming left V 0 bases short and J 5 bases short, with 17 bases between. CDR3 length: 16 residues. This CDR3 is CASSVARDLEGETQYF. CDR3 bases: TGTGCCAGCAGCGTAGCCCGGGACTTGGAGGGTGAGACCCAGTACTTC.

The chain has TRBV6-5 and TRBJ1-2, with D hard to call. V was clipped by 6 bases and J by 3 bases, with 14 bases between them. The CDR3 covers 14 residues. Germline V gene sequence: CDR1 MNHEY, CDR2 SVGAGI. The CDR3 DNA sequence: TGTGCCAGCAGCCGGGTCCCTTCTTACTATGGCTACACCTTC. It codes for CASSRVPSYYGYTF.

This clone is a singleton in its sample. The chain couples TRBV5-3 to TRBJ1-1; maybe TRBD1 (5 bases). TRBV5-3 is designated an ORF whose function remains uncertain. Trimming cost V 6 bases and J 4 bases, with 10 bases left between them. This CDR3 spans 12 amino acids. This CDR3 is CARNRGGTEAFF. CDR3 nucleotide sequence: TGTGCCAGAAACCGGGGCGGCACTGAAGCTTTCTTT.

V gene TRBV19 combines with J gene TRBJ1-1, with 7 bases that match TRBD1. Germline V lookup: CDR1 LNHDA, CDR2 SQIVND (reference sequence). There are 13 residues in the CDR3. V was pared by 7 bases and J by 4 bases, with 6 bases of the junction left unmatched. In DNA form, the CDR3 reads TGTGCCAGTAACCTATACAGGGGCACTGAAGCTTTCTTT. Translated: CASNLYRGTEAFF.

The chain employs TRBV5-4 and TRBJ1-6; 9 bases agree with TRBD1. The V gene end was trimmed by 0 bases and the J gene end by 8 bases; junction bases not matched to a gene: 0. The CDR3 length is 14 residues. Germline V CDR1 and CDR2: SGHNT, YYREEE (reference sequence). The CDR3 DNA reads TGTGCCAGCAGCTTGGGGACAGGGGATTCACCCCTCCACTTT. Protein sequence: CASSLGTGDSPLHF.

This chain links TRBV7-9 with TRBJ2-5; 11 nucleotides align to TRBD2. The germline CDR1 and CDR2 sequences are SEHNR and FQNEAQ (reference sequence). This CDR3 comprises 16 residues. V trimming: 3 bases; J trimming: 1 base; junction bases outside the gene matches: 4. Written as DNA, the CDR3 is TGTGCCAGCAGCTTGGGACTAGCGGCTCTCCAAGAGACCCAGTACTTC. Protein: CASSLGLAALQETQYF. The full variable domain, with the rest looked up from reference TRBV7-9 and TRBJ2-5, is DTGVSQNPRHKITKRGQNVTFRCDPISEHNRLYWYRQTLGQGPEFLTYFQNEAQLEKSRLLSDRFSAERPKGSFSTLEIQRTEQGDSAMYLCASSLGLAALQETQYFGPGTRLLVL.

This sequence joins TRBV19 and TRBJ2-3; 11 bases agree with TRBD1. With 6 bases clipped from V and 6 bases from J, the junction kept 8 bases outside the gene matches. The germline V gene has CDR1 LNHDA and CDR2 SQIVND (reference sequence). This CDR3 spans 15 amino acids. Here the CDR3 DNA reads TGTGCCAGTAGCTCTGTGGGACAGGGGGGTGATACGCAGTATTTT. Its protein is CASSSVGQGGDTQYF. The variable domain in full, with the rest retrieved from reference TRBV19 and TRBJ2-3, is DGGITQSPKYLFRKEGQNVTLSCEQNLNHDAMYWYRQDPGQGLRLIYYSQIVNDFQKGDIAEGYSVSREKKESFPLTVTSAQKNPTAFYLCASSSVGQGGDTQYFGPGTRLTVL.